This T cell receptor (beta chain) was retrieved from a study of blood T cells in healthy people across ages. A J-beta primer mix and a sample-barcoded 5' primer were used in a second PCR of roughly 6 to 11 cycles. TCRdb independently ran MiXCR on the 5' RACE reads; one entry per CDR3 protein. Among roughly 1,500,000 distinct CDR3 sequences listed, 42% were seen once. After removal of 3 bases from V and 5 bases from J, the junction contained 9 bases not matched to a gene. The germline V gene has CDR1 SGHRS and CDR2 YFSETQ. This CDR3 spans 16 amino acids. The rearrangement links TRBV5-1 to TRBJ2-1; TRBD1 aligns across 9 bases. This receptor was identified in a woman aged 18-35 years in good health. The sequencing sample was made of blood. The CDR3 coding sequence is TGCGCCAGCAGCTCTACCGGGACAGGGATGGACAATGAGCAGTTCTTC. This encodes CASSSTGTGMDNEQFF. The full variable domain, with the rest looked up from reference TRBV5-1 and TRBJ2-1, is KAGVTQTPRYLIKTRGQQVTLSCSPISGHRSVSWYQQTPGQGLQFLFEYFSETQRNKGNFPGRFSGRQFSNSRSEMNVSTLELGDSALYLCASSSTGTGMDNEQFFGPGTRLTVL.